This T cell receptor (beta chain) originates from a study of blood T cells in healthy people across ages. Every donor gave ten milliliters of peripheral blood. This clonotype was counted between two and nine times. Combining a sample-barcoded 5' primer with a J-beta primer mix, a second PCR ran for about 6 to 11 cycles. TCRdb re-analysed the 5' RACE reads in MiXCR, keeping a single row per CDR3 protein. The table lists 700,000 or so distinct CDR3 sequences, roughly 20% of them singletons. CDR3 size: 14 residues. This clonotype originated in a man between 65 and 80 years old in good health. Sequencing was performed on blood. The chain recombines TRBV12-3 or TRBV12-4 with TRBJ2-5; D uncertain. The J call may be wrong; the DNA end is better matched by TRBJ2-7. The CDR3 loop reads CASSPATLTYEQYF. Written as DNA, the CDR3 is TGTGCCAGCAGTCCTGCGACTCTTACCTACGAGCAGTACTTC.